This T cell receptor (beta chain) was profiled in a study of blood T cell repertoires in COVID-19. Study-wide background: Some COVID-19 samples were acute and others convalescent; all came from the United States, Italy and Spain. T cells, B-cell-depleted T cells, or PBMCs provided the cDNA or gDNA that served as material.

CDR3 length: 12 residues. V was shortened by 3 bases and J by 7 bases, with 6 bases between the two germline ends. The germline V gene encodes CDR1 LNHDA and CDR2 SQIVND (reference sequence). Original processing notes: The assay estimated nucleated cells by amplifying reference gene primers. Using immunoSEQ multiplex PCR, the repertoire was profiled, and TCRdb retains in-frame clones only, with some absent. V and J calls and clone size are given by that table; D and trimming were obtained from the DNA. Of 70,000 to 95,000 clones in the sample, 80% to 90% were seen once. Sequencing used peripheral blood. The rearrangement joins TRBV19 to TRBJ2-2, with D unresolved. The clonotype comes from a woman of 80 years or more with acute or convalescent COVID-19. As DNA, the CDR3 is TGTGCCAGTAGTATGGCACGCGGGGAGCTGTTTTTT. It encodes CASSMARGELFF.